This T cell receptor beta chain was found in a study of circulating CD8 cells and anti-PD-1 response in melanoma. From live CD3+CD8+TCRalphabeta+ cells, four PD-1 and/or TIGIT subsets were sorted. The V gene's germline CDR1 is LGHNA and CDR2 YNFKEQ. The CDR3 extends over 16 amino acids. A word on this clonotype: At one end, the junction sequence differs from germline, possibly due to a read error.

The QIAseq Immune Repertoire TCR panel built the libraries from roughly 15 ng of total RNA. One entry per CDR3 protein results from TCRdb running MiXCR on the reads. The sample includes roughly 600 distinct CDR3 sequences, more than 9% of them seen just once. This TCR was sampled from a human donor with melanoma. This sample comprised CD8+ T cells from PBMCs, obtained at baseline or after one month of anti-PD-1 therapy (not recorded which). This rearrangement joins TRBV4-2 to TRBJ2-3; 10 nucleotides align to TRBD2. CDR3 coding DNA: TGTGCCAGCAGCCAGGGTAGCGGGGGGAACACACATACGCAGTATTTT. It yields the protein CASSQGSGGNTHTQYF.